Listed below are T cell receptor beta chains from one sample, sequenced in a study of T cell repertoires in cytomegalovirus infection. Antigens for these TCRs are unknown. A single record per CDR3 protein comes from TCRdb applying MiXCR to the reads. The top ten clones hold more than 65% of a sample with roughly 69,000 distinct CDR3 sequences, 20% to 25% of them seen once. The sequenced sample was CD8+ T cells from cultured PBMCs, obtained from culture after CMV antigen stimulation. The receptor set was obtained from a human donor in good health (CMV status not recorded). Some clones in this sample may be carry-over from other donors' samples. Each CDR3 is given with its conserved first and last residue. Fields, in order: D gene, V gene, J gene, CDR3 protein. D genes are given only for firm matches.

>.|TRBV2|TRBJ1-5
CASSGREDQPQHF
>TRBD2|TRBV7-9|TRBJ2-1
CASSLSGGTNEQFF
>.|TRBV12-3/TRBV12-4|TRBJ2-3
CASSLQVTDTQYF
>.|TRBV6-6|TRBJ1-1
CASSYPGGPNTEAFF
>TRBD2|TRBV19|TRBJ2-1
CASSDSGGPPNEQFF
>.|TRBV7-2|TRBJ2-3
CASSWGPSSDTQYF
>.|TRBV7-9|TRBJ1-5
CASSLGTVNQPQHF
>.|TRBV6-2/TRBV6-3|TRBJ1-2
CASGEGFGYTF
>.|TRBV27|TRBJ1-5
CASRMYSNQPQHF
>TRBD1|TRBV7-2|TRBJ2-7
CASSLVRTGNSYEQYF
>TRBD2|TRBV6-2/TRBV6-3|TRBJ2-1
CASRALAGGNLGNEQFF
>.|TRBV4-1|TRBJ2-7
CASSQAHPNYEQYF
>.|TRBV7-2|TRBJ2-2
CASSLVTTNTGELFF
>.|TRBV6-5|TRBJ2-5
CASTTRGGWAKETQYF
>TRBD1|TRBV29-1|TRBJ2-1
CSVEDPDRESYNEQFF
>TRBD1|TRBV27|TRBJ1-1
CASRLQMTGMNTEAFF
>.|TRBV6-5|TRBJ1-5
CASSYGAGGPQHF
>TRBD2|TRBV6-8|TRBJ2-1
CASSYASGYNEQFF
>.|TRBV7-9|TRBJ1-1
CASSPPGPSKNTEAFF
>TRBD1|TRBV12-3/TRBV12-4|TRBJ1-4
CASLGPAGTGEKLFF
>.|TRBV5-1|TRBJ2-1
CASSTDRSYNEQFF
>TRBD1|TRBV13|TRBJ2-7
CASSLPSTGGPYEQYF
>.|TRBV7-8|TRBJ1-1
CASSLEARVEAFF
>.|TRBV6-2/TRBV6-3|TRBJ1-1
CASSLNIMNTEAFF
>TRBD1|TRBV7-2|TRBJ1-4
CASSLVTGEGEKLFF
>.|TRBV20-1|TRBJ2-1
CSARDRGWNEQFF
>.|TRBV6-5|TRBJ2-7
CASSYPSAGREGEQYF
>TRBD2|TRBV7-6|TRBJ2-1
CASSLEEAGTSEYNEQFF
>TRBD2|TRBV5-5|TRBJ2-1
CASSVSGGMYNEQFF
>TRBD2|TRBV24-1|TRBJ2-3
CATSTGTSAFTDTQYF
>TRBD2|TRBV6-1|TRBJ2-3
CASSIQRGGTDTQYF
>TRBD1|TRBV2|TRBJ2-7
CASSGRDRPLRQYF
>.|TRBV7-2|TRBJ2-7
CASSLRGALYF
>.|TRBV4-1|TRBJ1-2
CASSQDPDRYNLYGYTF
>.|TRBV5-5|TRBJ1-1
CASSFGKNTEAFF
>TRBD2|TRBV7-6|TRBJ2-1
CASSLALAGLGYNEQFF
>.|TRBV7-9|TRBJ2-3
CASTLRLRNQGADTQYF
>TRBD1|TRBV4-3|TRBJ1-2
CASSQDFAGGGWYGYTF
>.|TRBV12-3/TRBV12-4|TRBJ1-3
CASRFRGSGNTIYF
>.|TRBV7-6|TRBJ1-4
CASSPEWGSNEKLFF
>TRBD1|TRBV30|TRBJ1-2
CAWDNMDRRDGYTF
>.|TRBV6-1|TRBJ1-1
CASSPGGGFTEAFF
>.|TRBV7-2|TRBJ1-4
CASSSTGYNEKLFF
>.|TRBV14|TRBJ1-6
CASSQVWGSYNSPLHF
>TRBD2|TRBV7-6|TRBJ2-3
CASSPRASGGPTDTQYF
>.|TRBV13|TRBJ1-2
CASLGDHGYTF
>TRBD1|TRBV4-1|TRBJ1-1
CASSQEGGRNTEAFF
>.|TRBV7-8|TRBJ2-3
CASSLAVKRTDTQYF
>TRBD1|TRBV20-1|TRBJ1-5
CSARKQGNQPQHF
>TRBD2|TRBV4-1|TRBJ2-5
CASSPTSGGAVETQYF
>.|TRBV19|TRBJ1-6
CASSMTVAPLHF
>TRBD1|TRBV12-3/TRBV12-4|TRBJ2-1
CASRYRDRGYNEQFF
>TRBD1|TRBV7-9|TRBJ2-2
CASSRQGTGELFF
>TRBD1|TRBV7-9|TRBJ1-1
CASSSRPQGAMTEAFF
>TRBD2|TRBV7-2|TRBJ2-5
CASSLGSGGVETQYF
>TRBD1|TRBV27|TRBJ1-5
CASSRQGRNQPQHF
>.|TRBV4-1|TRBJ1-5
CASSQSLGQWNQPQHF